The T cell receptor beta chain described here comes from a study of blood T cell repertoires in COVID-19. Study-level background: The analysed material was cDNA or gDNA that came from T cells, B-cell-depleted T cells, or PBMCs.

CDR3 length equals 15 residues. V gave up 9 bases and J gave up 1 base; unmatched junction bases: 9. Germline values: CDR1 LNHDA, CDR2 SQIVND (reference sequence). Per the authors' pipeline: Amplification of reference gene primers provided the estimated nucleated cell counts. Sequencing used immunoSEQ multiplex PCR; TCRdb keeps in-frame clones, though not all of them. From that table come the V and J calls and clone size; the DNA was used to work out D and trimming. This sample carries about 140,000 clones, 88% of them seen once, and the ten largest clones take under 3%. The source material was peripheral blood. The V gene is TRBV19, the J gene TRBJ1-1; 9 nucleotides match TRBD1. The clonotype was recovered from a human donor with COVID-19, enrolled during active disease. The donor label of this sample is uncertain. The CDR3 region has the DNA TGTGCCAGCCTCCGGGACAGGGAGGGGAACACTGAAGCTTTCTTT. This gives the protein CASLRDREGNTEAFF.